The 10 T cell receptor beta chains given below trace back to one sample, sequenced in a study of graft-versus-host responses after intestinal transplantation. Here immunoSEQ multiplex PCR was the method, and the copy in TCRdb shows in-frame clones only, minus some. The sample yields about 26,000 clones, roughly 87% seen once. Their antigen targets remain unknown. The sample was unstimulated CD4+ T cells sorted from spleen or lymph node cells, taken before intestinal transplant. These receptors came from a human donor who received an intestinal transplant.

The chain combines TRBV11-3 with TRBJ2-7; no clear D gene. Germline V CDR1 and CDR2: SGHNT, YENEEA. This CDR3 has 15 residues. Between the trimmed V and J ends, which lost 5 bases and 5 bases, there was a span of 19 bases. Here the CDR3 reads CASSPGTREPDEQYF. Here the CDR3 DNA reads TGTGCCAGCAGCCCTGGAACTCGAGAGCCGGACGAGCAGTACTTC.

This clone was picked up a small number of times. This chain uses TRBV2 with TRBJ1-3; D might be TRBD1 (5 bases). Trimming stripped 5 bases from V and 8 bases from J, with 13 bases between. Germline V lookup: CDR1 SNHLY, CDR2 FYNNEI. The CDR3 loop spans 13 amino acids. In DNA, the CDR3 is TGTGCCAGCAGTTTAGTCGGGGGGGACACCATATATTTT. Protein sequence: CASSLVGGDTIYF.

This clone was seen a handful of times. The chain joins TRBV5-4 to TRBJ2-7, with a weak D call TRBD1 (5 bases). Germline V CDR1 and CDR2: SGHNT, YYREEE (reference sequence). Trimming shortened V by 0 bases and J by 6 bases, and 13 bases separated the two germline ends. CDR3 length equals 14 residues. The CDR3 nucleotides are TGTGCCAGCAGCTTGGAAGCCAGGGTAGCCGAGCAGTACTTC. Protein sequence: CASSLEARVAEQYF.

The gene calls are TRBV6-5 and TRBJ1-1; 10 bases are a match to TRBD1. Germline V gene data show CDR1 as MNHEY and CDR2 as SVGAGI. Trimming at V came to 5 bases and at J to 7 bases, leaving 4 bases not matched to a gene. CDR3 size: 13 residues. The CDR3 coding sequence is TGTGCCAGCAGTCTCCGGGACAGGGGTGAAGCTTTCTTT. As protein: CASSLRDRGEAFF.

The gene calls are TRBV2 and TRBJ1-2; no clear D gene. In germline, CDR1 is SNHLY, CDR2 FYNNEI. The CDR3 consists of 13 residues. V dropped 6 bases and J dropped 6 bases, with 14 bases sitting between them. CDR3 coding DNA: TGTGCCAGCAGCCGCGGGCCCTGGGATGGCTACACCTTC. As protein: CASSRGPWDGYTF.

CDR3 protein: CASSWGGTINEKLFF. DNA for the CDR3: TGTGCCAGCAGCTGGGGGGGCACGATTAATGAAAAACTGTTTTTT. The chain carries TRBV5-5 and TRBJ1-4, with D maybe TRBD1 (6 bases). CDR1 is SGHKS and CDR2 is YYEKEE in the germline V gene (reference sequence). Trimming cost V 3 bases and J 4 bases, with 13 bases left between them. The CDR3 has 15 residues.

The gene calls are TRBV6-1 and TRBJ2-2; D is perhaps TRBD1 (6 bases). This CDR3 spans 12 amino acids. Germline V lookup: CDR1 MNHNS, CDR2 SASEGT. V was shortened by 6 bases and J by 8 bases, with 10 bases between the two germline ends. The DNA of the CDR3 is TGTGCCAGCAGCGAACAGGGTGGGGAGCTGTTTTTT. This sequence encodes CASSEQGGELFF.

The rearrangement links TRBV7-8 to TRBJ2-2, with unresolved D. The V gene lost 5 bases and the J gene lost 7 bases, with 14 bases spanning the gap. There are 14 residues in the CDR3. From germline, CDR1 is SGHVS and CDR2 FQNEAQ. Here the CDR3 reads CASSPSGAHGELFF. The CDR3 bases are TGTGCCAGCAGCCCCTCAGGAGCCCACGGGGAGCTGTTTTTT.

J is TRBJ2-1 and V is TRBV21-1. TRBV21-1 is recorded as a pseudogene. This CDR3 has 16 amino acids. The CDR3 sequence is CASSKLGSGRPDEQFF. CDR3 nucleotide sequence: TGTGCCAGCAGCAAATTGGGGTCTGGCCGCCCCGATGAGCAGTTCTTC.

V is TRBV6-1 and J is TRBJ2-1; the match to TRBD1 covers 7 bases. J was trimmed by 7 bases and V by 6 bases; bases with no gene match: 9. This CDR3 contains 14 residues. Germline V CDR1 and CDR2: MNHNS, SASEGT. In nucleotides, the CDR3 is TGTGCCAGCAGCTCCGGGACAGTCGGGAATGAGCAGTTCTTC. Protein product: CASSSGTVGNEQFF.